The 15 T cell receptor beta chains listed next were all sequenced from one sample in a study of T cells in Graves' hyperthyroidism and ophthalmopathy. Regions amplified from RNA transcripts were the TCR beta CDR3 regions. TCR CDR3 regions were first amplified by RT-PCR with HTBI primers. TCRdb independently ran MiXCR on the multiplex PCR reads; one entry per CDR3 protein. The profile covers around 350,000 distinct CDR3 sequences, with roughly 14% appearing a single time and 20% taken by the ten largest. The sequencing sample was made of blood. The source of these receptors is a woman aged 30 to 39 with Graves' ophthalmopathy.

Only a few counts were recorded for this clonotype. The chain employs TRBV27 and TRBJ2-2, with 11 bases fitting TRBD1. V gave up 6 bases and J gave up 5 bases; unmatched junction bases: 5. Germline-derived CDR1 and CDR2 are MNHEY and SMNVEV (reference sequence). The CDR3 runs 15 residues. This CDR3 reads CASSTDRGRTGELFF. CDR3 nucleotide sequence: TGTGCCAGCAGCACGGACAGGGGGCGAACCGGGGAGCTGTTTTTT.

The rearrangement joins TRBV28 to TRBJ2-7; TRBD1 is a possible D gene (5 bases). Germline V gene lookup returns CDR1 MDHEN and CDR2 SYDVKM. Trimming left V 8 bases short and J 6 bases short, with 14 bases between. The CDR3 spans 12 residues. The CDR3 nucleotides are TGTGCCAGCGAAGACAGATTAGGCGAGCAGTACTTC. Translated: CASEDRLGEQYF.

This clonotype was observed at least ten times. The chain has TRBV19 and TRBJ1-1; D may be TRBD1 (5 bases). CDR3 size: 14 residues. Germline V gene sequence: CDR1 LNHDA, CDR2 SQIVND (reference sequence). V was trimmed by 4 bases and J by 6 bases, leaving 15 bases between them. The DNA of the CDR3 is TGTGCCAGTAGTACGTGGAGCGGGGACCCTGAAGCTTTCTTT. Protein: CASSTWSGDPEAFF.

This clonotype came up many times. The V gene is TRBV28, the J gene TRBJ2-7; D remains unclear. This CDR3 comprises 13 residues. V lost 5 bases to trimming and J lost 3 bases, with 11 bases between them. Germline V gene sequence: CDR1 MDHEN, CDR2 SYDVKM. In DNA form, the CDR3 reads TGTGCCAGCAGTGTTCTCCTGTTCTACGAGCAGTACTTC. Translated, it gives CASSVLLFYEQYF. Complete variable domain (other parts from reference TRBV28 and TRBJ2-7): DVKVTQSSRYLVKRTGEKVFLECVQDMDHENMFWYRQDPGLGLRLIYFSYDVKMKEKGDIPEGYSVSREKKERFSLILESASTNQTSMYLCASSVLLFYEQYFGPGTRLTVT.

This clonotype was found many times. The V call is TRBV6-6, the J call TRBJ1-2; D remains ambiguous. Trimming cost V 0 bases and J 0 bases, with 11 bases left between them. The CDR3 covers 16 residues. Germline V lookup: CDR1 MNHNY, CDR2 SVGAGI (reference sequence). CDR3: CASSYSTLAPNYGYTF. In DNA form, the CDR3 reads TGTGCCAGCAGTTACTCGACACTGGCTCCTAACTATGGCTACACCTTC.

The chain has TRBV4-2 and TRBJ1-2; D possibly corresponds to TRBD1 (5 bases). V lost 4 bases, J lost 4 bases, and 19 bases lay in between. The CDR3 extends over 16 amino acids. Germline-derived CDR1 and CDR2 are LGHNA and YNFKEQ. Written as DNA, the CDR3 is TGTGCCAGCAGCCCCGGGGCGACGGGTACGGGCTATGGCTACACCTTC. It yields the protein CASSPGATGTGYGYTF.

The chain links TRBV9 to TRBJ2-3, with D perhaps assigned TRBD1 or TRBD2 (5 bases each). Trimming shortened V by 4 bases and J by 5 bases, and 17 bases separated the two germline ends. The CDR3 runs to 15 residues. Germline CDR1 is SGDLS and CDR2 is YYNGEE. The CDR3 protein is CASSPVEGSGDTQYF. CDR3 nucleotides: TGTGCCAGCAGCCCAGTAGAGGGGTCAGGAGATACGCAGTATTTT. Full variable domain (missing parts from reference TRBV9 and TRBJ2-3): DSGVTQTPKHLITATGQRVTLRCSPRSGDLSVYWYQQSLDQGLQFLIQYYNGEERAKGNILERFSAQQFPDLHSELNLSSLELGDSALYFCASSPVEGSGDTQYFGPGTRLTVL.

This clonotype was recorded once. This rearrangement joins TRBV5-4 to TRBJ2-3; D not resolved. The CDR3 contains 15 residues. Trimming stripped 2 bases from V and 3 bases from J, with 13 bases between. Germline CDR1 reads SGHNT; CDR2 reads YYREEE (reference sequence). The CDR3 spells CASSLPDRRTDTQYF. For the CDR3, the DNA is TGTGCCAGCAGCTTACCGGACCGAAGGACAGATACGCAGTATTTT.

This clonotype came up many times. The chain couples TRBV5-1 to TRBJ2-7; 11 positions agree with TRBD2. This CDR3 spans 15 amino acids. Germline lookup yields CDR1 SGHRS and CDR2 YFSETQ. The V gene end was trimmed by 4 bases and the J gene end by 1 base; junction bases not matched to a gene: 4. CDR3 amino acids: CASSPGLADSYEQYF. CDR3 coding DNA: TGCGCCAGCAGCCCGGGACTAGCGGATTCCTACGAGCAGTACTTC. The full variable domain, with the rest looked up from reference TRBV5-1 and TRBJ2-7, is KAGVTQTPRYLIKTRGQQVTLSCSPISGHRSVSWYQQTPGQGLQFLFEYFSETQRNKGNFPGRFSGRQFSNSRSEMNVSTLELGDSALYLCASSPGLADSYEQYFGPGTRLTVT.

This chain uses TRBV29-1 with TRBJ2-7; the D call may be TRBD1 or TRBD2 (6 bases each). Trimming shortened V by 3 bases and J by 9 bases, and 12 bases separated the two germline ends. This CDR3 spans 11 amino acids. Germline CDR1 SQVTM, CDR2 ANQGSEA. Written as DNA, the CDR3 is TGCAGCGTTGACGGGGGCCCGGGGCAGTACTTC. It encodes CSVDGGPGQYF.

This clonotype was found many times. The rearrangement uses TRBV10-1 and TRBJ1-1; perhaps TRBD1 as D (6 bases). Between the trimmed V and J ends, which lost 4 bases and 2 bases, there was a span of 14 bases. CDR1 is WNHNN, CDR2 SYGVQD, per germline (reference sequence). There are 15 residues in the CDR3. CDR3 sequence reads: CASSAGGQQNTEAFF. For the CDR3, the DNA is TGCGCCAGCAGTGCAGGCGGACAGCAAAACACTGAAGCTTTCTTT.

This chain links TRBV20-1 with TRBJ2-7; TRBD2 is a possible D gene (6 bases). In germline, CDR1 is DFQATT, CDR2 SNEGSKA (reference sequence). V was clipped by 0 bases and J by 3 bases, with 15 bases between them. The CDR3 is made up of 15 amino acids. The CDR3 DNA reads TGCAGTGCTAGAGACAGATTGGCGGGGAACTACGAGCAGTACTTC. This codes for CSARDRLAGNYEQYF.

This clonotype has more than one count but fewer than ten. The chain uses TRBV5-6 and TRBJ2-7, with D possibly matching TRBD1 (6 bases). Germline V gene lookup returns CDR1 SGHDT and CDR2 YYEEEE. Between the trimmed V and J ends, which lost 4 bases and 5 bases, there was a span of 25 bases. This CDR3 spans 17 amino acids. In DNA, the CDR3 is TGTGCCAGCAGCATAGATACGGGACACCGTATGCCGAACGAGCAGTACTTC. It translates to CASSIDTGHRMPNEQYF.

This chain links TRBV10-1 with TRBJ2-5; D may match TRBD1 or TRBD2 (6 bases each). V was cut by 11 bases and J by 6 bases, with 22 bases left in between. From germline, CDR1 is WNHNN and CDR2 SYGVQD (reference sequence). This CDR3 is built from 14 residues. The CDR3 loop reads CAPPEGVKKKTQYF. CDR3 sequence (DNA): TGCGCCCCGCCGGAGGGGGTAAAAAAAAAGACCCAGTACTTC.

Regarding this clonotype: A much more abundant neighbour one base away suggests this may be a read error. V usage is TRBV19 and J usage is TRBJ1-3; no firm D call. With 3 bases removed from V and 0 bases from J, the gap between germline ends came to 12 bases. Germline values: CDR1 LNHDA, CDR2 SQIVND (reference sequence). This CDR3 is built from 16 residues. The CDR3 DNA sequence: TGTGCCAGTAGTATTTGGCGGGCGAGCTCTGGAAACACCATATATTTT. It encodes CASSIWRASSGNTIYF.